The 18 T cell receptor beta chains below all came from one sample that was sequenced in a study of cytomegalovirus exposure and HLA in healthy donors. PCR involved 60 Vbeta and 13 Jbeta primers. Produced via immunoSEQ multiplex PCR; TCRdb's table is partial and in-frame only. The sample contains around 130,000 clones, about 80% of which appear only once. Sequencing was carried out using PBMCs. These receptors all stem from a man aged 25-40 years in good health and CMV-seronegative.

The chain is built from TRBV29-1 and TRBJ1-5, with 10 bases that match TRBD1. CDR3 length: 14 residues. Germline lookup yields CDR1 SQVTM and CDR2 ANQGSEA. V shed 4 bases and J 5 bases; nucleotides not matched to a gene: 5. Written as DNA, the CDR3 is TGCAGCGTTGGGGGACAGGGGCCCGATCAGCCCCAGCATTTT. This translates into CSVGGQGPDQPQHF. Complete variable domain (other parts from reference TRBV29-1 and TRBJ1-5): SAVISQKPSRDICQRGTSLTIQCQVDSQVTMMFWYRQQPGQSLTLIATANQGSEATYESGFVIDKFPISRPNLTFSTLTVSNMSPEDSSIYLCSVGGQGPDQPQHFGDGTRLSIL.

This clone was recorded once. V is TRBV15 and J is TRBJ2-1; 8 nucleotides align to TRBD2. CDR3 length equals 19 residues. Unmatched junction bases numbered 14, after V lost 4 bases and J lost 0 bases. CDR1 is LNHNV and CDR2 is YYDKDF in the germline V gene (reference sequence). The CDR3, as DNA: TGTGCCACCAGCACTTCAGGTGTGCCGGGGGGGAGCTCCTACAATGAGCAGTTCTTC. Its protein is CATSTSGVPGGSSYNEQFF.

The V gene is TRBV7-9, the J gene TRBJ2-5; tentative D call: TRBD2 (7 bases). The germline V gene encodes CDR1 SEHNR and CDR2 FQNEAQ (reference sequence). V was pared by 1 base and J by 13 bases, with 13 bases between. CDR3 size: 12 residues. The CDR3 nucleotides read TGTGCCAGCAGCTTAGAGCGGGACATGTGGTACTTC. Protein sequence: CASSLERDMWYF.

The chain employs TRBV4-1 and TRBJ2-7, with a weak D call TRBD2 (6 bases). Germline V gives CDR1 MGHRA, CDR2 YSYEKL. Between the trimmed V and J ends, which lost 4 bases and 5 bases, there was a span of 24 bases. CDR3 length: 17 residues. The CDR3 spells CASSPSSRRLVHNEQYF. In DNA, the CDR3 is TGCGCCAGCAGCCCTTCGTCAAGGAGACTAGTGCATAACGAGCAGTACTTC.

The chain's CDR3 is CASRDRGYEQYF. The CDR3, as DNA: TGTGCCAGCAGGGACAGGGGTTACGAGCAGTACTTC. The chain uses TRBV28 and TRBJ2-7; 9 bases agree with TRBD1. Per germline, CDR1 MDHEN and CDR2 SYDVKM. V was pared by 6 bases and J by 4 bases, with 1 base of the junction left unmatched. This CDR3 has 12 residues.

This chain connects TRBV7-2 to TRBJ2-5, with 8 bases aligning to TRBD2. V lost 1 base, J lost 1 base, and 2 bases stayed unmatched. Germline CDR1 is SGHTA and CDR2 is FQGNSA. This CDR3 contains 15 residues. The CDR3 DNA sequence: TGTGCCAGCAGCTTAGGGGCGGGAGGCCAAGAGACCCAGTACTTC. Translating it yields CASSLGAGGQETQYF.

The chain recombines TRBV29-1 with TRBJ1-2; D possibly corresponds to TRBD1 (6 bases). Per the germline V gene, CDR1 is SQVTM and CDR2 is ANQGSEA. This CDR3 is built from 13 residues. V was shortened by 3 bases and J by 4 bases, with 12 bases between the two germline ends. CDR3 bases: TGCAGCGTTGACCAGGGGTGGTCCTATGGCTACACCTTC. This gives the protein CSVDQGWSYGYTF.

The chain carries TRBV5-1 and TRBJ2-7, with 9 positions matching TRBD2. Per germline, CDR1 SGHRS and CDR2 YFSETQ. J gave up 5 bases and V 4 bases, and 10 bases lay outside the gene matches. This CDR3 spans 15 amino acids. The DNA for the CDR3 is TGCGCCAGCAGCCCCTGGACTAGCGATGAAAACGAGCAGTACTTC. Amino acids: CASSPWTSDENEQYF.

The chain has TRBV5-4 and TRBJ1-4; TRBD1 is a possible D gene (5 bases). Per germline, CDR1 SGHNT and CDR2 YYREEE (reference sequence). V dropped 0 bases and J dropped 4 bases, with 10 bases sitting between them. This CDR3 spans 15 amino acids. CDR3 residues: CASSLGQSDNEKLFF. The CDR3 coding sequence is TGTGCCAGCAGCTTGGGACAGTCGGATAATGAAAAACTGTTTTTT.

V and J are TRBV30 and TRBJ2-6; 8 positions match TRBD1. CDR1 is GTSNPN and CDR2 is SVGIG in the germline V gene (reference sequence). This CDR3 is 17 amino acids long. V lost 5 bases and J lost 0; bases outside the gene matches: 9. The CDR3 DNA follows: TGTGCCTGGCTGATAGGGACAGGTCTCTCTGGGGCCAACGTCCTGACTTTC. Translating it yields CAWLIGTGLSGANVLTF.

This chain joins TRBV9 and TRBJ2-5; D perhaps matches TRBD2 (5 bases). V was pared by 1 base and J by 5 bases, with 9 bases between. Germline CDR1 SGDLS, CDR2 YYNGEE. The CDR3 totals 13 residues. CDR3 in DNA: TGTGCCAGCAGCGTATCTAGCAGTGAGACCCAGTACTTC. It encodes CASSVSSSETQYF.

This clone has a handful of counts. The chain joins TRBV2 to TRBJ2-6, with 10 bases matching TRBD1. This CDR3 has 17 residues. Germline trimming cut 7 bases from V and 2 bases from J; bases unmatched to any gene: 8. CDR1 SNHLY and CDR2 FYNNEI come from the germline V gene. The CDR3 loop is CASTDRGRGAGANVLTF. As DNA, the CDR3 is TGTGCCAGCACTGACAGGGGGCGCGGTGCTGGGGCCAACGTCCTGACTTTC.

This chain uses TRBV6-5 with TRBJ1-1; D is undetermined. Germline V lookup: CDR1 MNHEY, CDR2 SVGAGI. The CDR3 loop spans 13 amino acids. Trimming pared 7 bases from V and 0 bases from J, leaving 9 bases between. The CDR3: CASKRKMNTEAFF. In nucleotides, the CDR3 is TGTGCCAGCAAGCGTAAAATGAACACTGAAGCTTTCTTT.

The V call is TRBV7-2, the J call TRBJ1-4; D may be TRBD1 (6 bases). Germline CDR1 and CDR2: SGHTA and FQGNSA. Trimming stripped 5 bases from V and 0 bases from J, with 7 bases between. This CDR3 is built from 14 residues. DNA for the CDR3: TGTGCCAGCAGCAGACAGGCAACTAATGAAAAACTGTTTTTT. Protein: CASSRQATNEKLFF.

The chain carries TRBV2 and TRBJ1-5, with 9 bases identical to TRBD1. V shed 9 bases, J shed 3 bases, and the junction held 6 bases outside the gene matches. This CDR3 region has 14 residues. Germline V gene lookup returns CDR1 SNHLY and CDR2 FYNNEI. The CDR3 sequence: CASEQGANNQPQHF. The CDR3 DNA reads TGTGCCAGTGAACAGGGGGCGAACAATCAGCCCCAGCATTTT.

The chain combines TRBV7-9 with TRBJ1-1; TRBD1 might be the D (5 bases). The CDR3 is made up of 12 amino acids. Per germline, CDR1 SEHNR and CDR2 FQNEAQ (reference sequence). With 5 bases removed from V and 7 bases from J, the gap between germline ends came to 11 bases. This CDR3 reads CASSKDNGEAFF. CDR3 bases: TGTGCCAGCAGCAAGGACAACGGTGAAGCTTTCTTT. Filled out from reference TRBV7-9 and TRBJ1-1, the complete variable domain reads DTGVSQNPRHKITKRGQNVTFRCDPISEHNRLYWYRQTLGQGPEFLTYFQNEAQLEKSRLLSDRFSAERPKGSFSTLEIQRTEQGDSAMYLCASSKDNGEAFFGQGTRLTVV.

The chain's CDR3 is CASSKFIPELTGELFF. The CDR3 nucleotides read TGTGCCAGCAGCAAATTTATCCCTGAACTCACCGGGGAGCTGTTTTTT. The rearrangement joins TRBV21-1 to TRBJ2-2; the table's D gene call, TRBD2, was not cross checked with the DNA. TRBV21-1 is an annotated pseudogene. This CDR3 has 16 amino acids.

In its sample, this clone was seen once. The V gene is TRBV6-5, the J gene TRBJ2-7; perhaps TRBD2 as D (6 bases). The CDR3 spans 14 residues. Per the germline V gene, CDR1 is MNHEY and CDR2 is SVGAGI. The V and J ends lost 2 bases and 10 bases respectively, with 18 bases between them. The CDR3 reads CASSYLGGLYPQYF. Written as DNA, the CDR3 is TGTGCCAGCAGTTACCTCGGGGGTCTCTATCCCCAGTACTTC.